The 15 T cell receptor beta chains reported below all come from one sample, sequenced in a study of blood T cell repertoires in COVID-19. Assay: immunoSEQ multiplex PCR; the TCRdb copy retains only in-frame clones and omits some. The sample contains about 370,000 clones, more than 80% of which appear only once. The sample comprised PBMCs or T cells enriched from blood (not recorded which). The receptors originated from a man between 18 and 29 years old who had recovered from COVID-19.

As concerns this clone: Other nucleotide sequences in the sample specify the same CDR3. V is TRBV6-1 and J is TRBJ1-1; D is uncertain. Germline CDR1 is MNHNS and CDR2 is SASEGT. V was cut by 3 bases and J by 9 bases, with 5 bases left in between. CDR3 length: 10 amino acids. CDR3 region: CASSDRKAFF. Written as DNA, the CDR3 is TGTGCCAGCAGTGACAGAAAAGCTTTCTTT.

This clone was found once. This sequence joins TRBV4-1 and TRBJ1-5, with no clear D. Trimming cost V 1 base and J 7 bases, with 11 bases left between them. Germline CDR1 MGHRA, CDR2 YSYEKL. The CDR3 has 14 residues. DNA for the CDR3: TGCGCCAGCAGCCAAGCCGCCCCGGGACAGCCCCAGCATTTT. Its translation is CASSQAAPGQPQHF.

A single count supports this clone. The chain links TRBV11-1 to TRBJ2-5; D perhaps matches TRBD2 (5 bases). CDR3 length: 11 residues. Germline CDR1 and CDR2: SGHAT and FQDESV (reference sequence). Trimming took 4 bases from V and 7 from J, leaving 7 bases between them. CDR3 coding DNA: TGTGCCAGCAGCTCTAGCTGGACCCAGTACTTC. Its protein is CASSSSWTQYF.

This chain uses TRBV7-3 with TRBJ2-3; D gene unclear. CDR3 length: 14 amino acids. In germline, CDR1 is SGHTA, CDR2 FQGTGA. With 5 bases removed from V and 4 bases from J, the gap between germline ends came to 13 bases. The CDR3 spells CASSRTANADTQYF. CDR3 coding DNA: TGTGCCAGCAGCAGAACTGCAAACGCAGATACGCAGTATTTT.

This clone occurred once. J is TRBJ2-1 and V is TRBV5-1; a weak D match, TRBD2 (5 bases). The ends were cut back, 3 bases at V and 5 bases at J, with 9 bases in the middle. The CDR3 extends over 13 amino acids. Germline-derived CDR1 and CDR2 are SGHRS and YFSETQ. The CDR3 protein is CASSSYGDNEQFF. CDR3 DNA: TGCGCCAGCAGCTCTTACGGGGACAATGAGCAGTTCTTC.

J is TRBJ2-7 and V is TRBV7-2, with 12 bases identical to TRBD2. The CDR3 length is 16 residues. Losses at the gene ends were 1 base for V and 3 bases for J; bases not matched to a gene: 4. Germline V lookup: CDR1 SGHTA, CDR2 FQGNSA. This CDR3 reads CASSLGGTSGFYEQYF. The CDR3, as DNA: TGTGCCAGCAGCTTAGGAGGGACTAGCGGGTTCTACGAGCAGTACTTC.

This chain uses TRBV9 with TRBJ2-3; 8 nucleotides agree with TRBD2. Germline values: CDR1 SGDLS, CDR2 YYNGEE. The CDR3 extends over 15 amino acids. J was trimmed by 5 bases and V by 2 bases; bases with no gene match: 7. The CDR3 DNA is TGTGCCAGCAGCGTCCGGGGGGGCCTTTTAGATACGCAGTATTTT. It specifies CASSVRGGLLDTQYF.

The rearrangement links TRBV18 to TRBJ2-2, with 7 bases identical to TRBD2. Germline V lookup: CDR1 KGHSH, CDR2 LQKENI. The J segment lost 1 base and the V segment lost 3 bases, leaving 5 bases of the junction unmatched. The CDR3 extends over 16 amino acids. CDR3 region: CASSPGTTLNTGELFF. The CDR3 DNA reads TGTGCCAGCTCACCGGGGACTACCCTGAACACCGGGGAGCTGTTTTTT.

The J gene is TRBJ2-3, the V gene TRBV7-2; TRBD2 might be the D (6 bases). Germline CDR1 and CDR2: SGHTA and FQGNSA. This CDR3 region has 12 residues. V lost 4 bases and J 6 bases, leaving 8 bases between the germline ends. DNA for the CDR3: TGTGCCAGCAGCTACGGGAGTGATACGCAGTATTTT. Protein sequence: CASSYGSDTQYF.

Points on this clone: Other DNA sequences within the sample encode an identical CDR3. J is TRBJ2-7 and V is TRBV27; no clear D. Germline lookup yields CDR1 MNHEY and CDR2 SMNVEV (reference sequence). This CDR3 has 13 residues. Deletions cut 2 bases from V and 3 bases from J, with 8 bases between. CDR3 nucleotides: TGTGCCAGCAGTTTACTCTCCAGCTACGAGCAGTACTTC. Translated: CASSLLSSYEQYF.

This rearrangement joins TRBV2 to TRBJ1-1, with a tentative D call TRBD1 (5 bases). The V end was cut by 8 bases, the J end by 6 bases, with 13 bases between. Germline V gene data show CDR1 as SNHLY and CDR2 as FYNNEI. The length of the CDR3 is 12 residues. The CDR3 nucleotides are TGTGCCAGCGTCCTACAGGCCTCTGAAGCTTTCTTT. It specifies CASVLQASEAFF.

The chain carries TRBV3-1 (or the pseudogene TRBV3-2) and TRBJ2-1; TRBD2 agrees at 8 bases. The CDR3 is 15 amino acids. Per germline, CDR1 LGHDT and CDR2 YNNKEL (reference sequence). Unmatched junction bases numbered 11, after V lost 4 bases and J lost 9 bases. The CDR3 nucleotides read TGTGCCAGCAGCCGGCCGGGACTAGTTCGCTCTGAGCAGTTCTTC. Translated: CASSRPGLVRSEQFF.

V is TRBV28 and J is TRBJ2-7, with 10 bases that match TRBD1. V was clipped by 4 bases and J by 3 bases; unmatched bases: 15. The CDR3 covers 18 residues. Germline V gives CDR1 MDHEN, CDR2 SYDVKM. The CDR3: CASSYGTGDVGGLYEQYF. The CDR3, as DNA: TGTGCCAGCAGTTACGGGACAGGGGACGTTGGGGGACTCTACGAGCAGTACTTC. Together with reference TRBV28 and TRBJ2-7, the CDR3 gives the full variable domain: DVKVTQSSRYLVKRTGEKVFLECVQDMDHENMFWYRQDPGLGLRLIYFSYDVKMKEKGDIPEGYSVSREKKERFSLILESASTNQTSMYLCASSYGTGDVGGLYEQYFGPGTRLTVT.

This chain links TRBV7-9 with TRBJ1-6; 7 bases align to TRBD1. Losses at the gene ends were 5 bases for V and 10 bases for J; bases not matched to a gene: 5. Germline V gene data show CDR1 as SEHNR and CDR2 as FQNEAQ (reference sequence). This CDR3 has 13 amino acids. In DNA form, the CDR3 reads TGTGCCAGCAGCCTCACAGGGGACTCACCCCTCCACTTT. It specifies CASSLTGDSPLHF.

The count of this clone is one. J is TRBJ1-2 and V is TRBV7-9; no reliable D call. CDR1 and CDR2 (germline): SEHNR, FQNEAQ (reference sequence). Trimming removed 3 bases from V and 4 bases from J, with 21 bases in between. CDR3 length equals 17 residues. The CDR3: CASSLAPRGVLGYGYTF. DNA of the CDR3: TGTGCCAGCAGCTTGGCCCCGCGCGGGGTGCTAGGCTATGGCTACACCTTC.